This T cell receptor beta chain was recovered during a study of blood T cell repertoires in COVID-19. Assay: immunoSEQ multiplex PCR; the TCRdb copy retains only in-frame clones and omits some. Among some 130,000 clones listed, 75% to 90% were seen once. Participants were aged about 18 to 90 years, lived in about two dozen US areas, and enrolled virtually. The specimen was PBMCs or T cells enriched from blood (not recorded which). This clonotype originated in a woman between 50 and 59 years old who had recovered from COVID-19.

CDR3 loop: CASSLRGQGANEQFF. The CDR3 nucleotides read TGTGCCAGCAGTCTCCGCGGACAGGGGGCCAATGAGCAGTTCTTC. V is TRBV6-9 and J is TRBJ2-1; 11 bases agree with TRBD1. Germline V gene lookup returns CDR1 MNHGY and CDR2 SVAAGI. With 5 bases clipped from V and 6 bases from J, the junction kept 6 bases outside the gene matches. The CDR3 contains 15 residues.